This T cell receptor beta chain was sequenced during a study of cytomegalovirus exposure and HLA in healthy donors. A remark on this clone: The antigen remains unidentified.

V lost 6 bases and J lost 11; bases outside the gene matches: 15. The CDR3 extends over 14 amino acids. Germline values: CDR1 WNHNN, CDR2 SYGVQD (reference sequence). Researchers ran the PCR with 60 Vbeta and 13 Jbeta primers. Some clones are missing from TCRdb's copy, which holds only in-frame ones; the method was immunoSEQ multiplex PCR. Here the sample spans some 170,000 clones, roughly 79% being singletons. Overall study results and limits: A reported reduction in N-insertions relative to the approximately 690-donor mean was seen in an Asian-associated ancestry cluster in a later analysis.

Sequencing was carried out using PBMCs. This rearrangement joins TRBV10-1 to TRBJ1-1; 7 bases line up with TRBD1. The sequence was obtained from a woman aged 18-35 years in good health and CMV-seropositive. The CDR3 DNA reads as TGCGCCAGCAGATCAACAGGGGCCGGAGAGGAGGCTTTCTTT. This encodes CASRSTGAGEEAFF.